These 25 T cell receptor beta chains came from one sample sequenced in a study of CD8 T cells in Susac syndrome. It was with random hexamers that roughly 0.5 to 1 ug RNA was reverse transcribed. In TCRdb, the immunoSEQ multiplex PCR reads were re-called with MiXCR into one record per CDR3 protein. The repertoire consists of approximately 180,000 distinct CDR3 sequences, with 90% to 97% occurring once and the leading ten covering 0.093%. Sequencing input: CD4+ T cells from PBMCs. The receptors stem from a human donor with multiple sclerosis.

This clonotype came up once. The chain couples TRBV11-2 to TRBJ2-1, with 8 nucleotides matching TRBD1. V gave up 5 bases and J gave up 8 bases; unmatched junction bases: 11. The germline CDR1 and CDR2 sequences are SGHAT and FQNNGV. The CDR3 has 15 residues. In DNA, the CDR3 is TGTGCCAGCAGCCCGCGGACAGGGTTCGGCGATGAGCAGTTCTTC. Amino acid sequence: CASSPRTGFGDEQFF.

This clonotype came up once. The chain couples TRBV20-1 to TRBJ2-5, with 8 bases lining up with TRBD2. The CDR3 totals 15 residues. The V segment lost 6 bases and the J segment 1 base; nucleotides outside the gene matches: 10. CDR1 and CDR2 from the germline V gene are DFQATT and SNEGSKA (reference sequence). The CDR3 DNA reads TGCAGTGCCGGGAGGGCTAGCGGTACCCAAGAGACCCAGTACTTC. Translated: CSAGRASGTQETQYF.

This chain connects TRBV3-1 to TRBJ2-1, with D tentatively TRBD2 (6 bases). Between the trimmed V and J ends, which lost 3 bases and 7 bases, there was a span of 13 bases. This CDR3 comprises 14 residues. CDR1 and CDR2 from the germline V gene are LGHDT and YNNKEL (reference sequence). CDR3 sequence reads: CASSQEGRTNEQFF. The CDR3 region has the DNA TGTGCCAGCAGCCAGGAGGGGAGGACAAATGAGCAGTTCTTC.

CDR3 nucleotides: TGTGCCAGCAGTTCCGTAACTAGTGGGGATACGCAGTATTTT. Translated: CASSSVTSGDTQYF. The chain joins TRBV28 to TRBJ2-3, with D possibly TRBD2 on 5 matching bases. The CDR3 extends over 14 amino acids. Trimming cost V 4 bases and J 6 bases, with 14 bases left between them. CDR1 is MDHEN and CDR2 is SYDVKM in the germline V gene.

This clonotype has only one observation. The V gene is TRBV10-3, the J gene TRBJ2-3, with 9 positions matching TRBD2. CDR3 size: 16 residues. Looked up from germline, CDR1 is ENHRY and CDR2 is SYGVKD. With 4 bases clipped from V and 2 bases from J, the junction kept 7 bases outside the gene matches. For the CDR3, the DNA is TGTGCCATCAGTGCCCCATTAGCGGGGGTCACAGATACGCAGTATTTT. As protein: CAISAPLAGVTDTQYF.

J is TRBJ1-6 and V is TRBV7-2; TRBD1 is a possible D gene (5 bases). This CDR3 comprises 16 residues. V was pared by 5 bases and J by 4 bases, with 15 bases between. Germline values: CDR1 SGHTA, CDR2 FQGNSA. The CDR3 reads CASSPRQGLYNSPLHF. The CDR3 nucleotides read TGTGCCAGCAGCCCCCGGCAGGGCCTGTATAATTCACCCCTCCACTTT.

The rearrangement uses TRBV6-2 or TRBV6-3 and TRBJ2-4, with D possibly being TRBD1 or TRBD2 (5 bases each). This CDR3 contains 13 residues. V was trimmed by 8 bases and J by 9 bases, leaving 17 bases between them. The V gene's germline CDR1 is MNHEY and CDR2 SVGEGT. The CDR3 DNA reads TGTGCCAGCCGGGACCGCGCCTGGGGCATTCAGTACTTC. It translates to CASRDRAWGIQYF.

V gene TRBV6-5 combines with J gene TRBJ1-5, with D unclear. Trimming stripped 5 bases from V and 5 bases from J, with 16 bases between. Germline V CDR1 and CDR2: MNHEY, SVGAGI. CDR3 size: 15 residues. This chain's CDR3 is CASSTGPPQDQPQHF. CDR3 nucleotides: TGTGCCAGCAGTACCGGGCCCCCTCAGGATCAGCCCCAGCATTTT.

CDR3 residues: CSVPAGVLGETQYF. The CDR3 DNA follows: TGCAGCGTCCCTGCGGGAGTCCTAGGCGAGACCCAGTACTTC. V and J are TRBV29-1 and TRBJ2-5; 7 bases fit TRBD2. The ends lost 6 bases at V and 5 bases at J; junction bases unmatched: 12. The length of the CDR3 is 14 residues. The germline CDR1 and CDR2 sequences are SQVTM and ANQGSEA.

The chain carries TRBV7-9 and TRBJ1-6, with unresolved D. Germline lookup yields CDR1 SEHNR and CDR2 FQNEAQ (reference sequence). V gave up 4 bases and J gave up 15 bases, with 13 bases separating them. This CDR3 has 12 amino acids. As DNA, the CDR3 is TGTGCCAGCAGCTCATCCGGGCCCGGCCTCCACTTT. Translated: CASSSSGPGLHF. Full variable domain (remainder filled in from reference TRBV7-9 and TRBJ1-6): DTGVSQNPRHKITKRGQNVTFRCDPISEHNRLYWYRQTLGQGPEFLTYFQNEAQLEKSRLLSDRFSAERPKGSFSTLEIQRTEQGDSAMYLCASSSSGPGLHFGNGTRLTVT.

The genes are TRBV3-1 and TRBJ2-4; 7 bases match TRBD1. This CDR3 contains 17 residues. V lost 3 bases to trimming and J lost 4 bases; unmatched junction nucleotides: 12. Germline V gene sequence: CDR1 LGHDT, CDR2 YNNKEL (reference sequence). This CDR3 is CASSQDRRNGGKNIQYF. CDR3 DNA: TGTGCCAGCAGCCAGGACAGGAGGAACGGCGGGAAAAACATTCAGTACTTC.

This clonotype was counted a single time. The chain recombines TRBV6-2 or TRBV6-3 with TRBJ2-4, with TRBD2 as a possible D gene (6 bases). Trimming cost V 5 bases and J 9 bases, with 17 bases left between them. The CDR3 covers 14 residues. In germline, CDR1 is MNHEY, CDR2 SVGEGT. The CDR3 spells CASSPEEGSGIQYF. The CDR3 nucleotides read TGTGCCAGCAGTCCCGAGGAGGGCTCGGGCATTCAGTACTTC.

This CDR3 is CATSDGPNYGYTF. CDR3 DNA sequence: TGTGCCACCAGTGACGGACCGAACTATGGCTACACCTTC. V is TRBV24-1 and J is TRBJ1-2; D unclear. CDR3 length: 13 residues. Germline CDR1 KGHDR, CDR2 SFDVKD. Trimming removed 4 bases from V and 2 bases from J, with 7 bases in between.

The CDR3 DNA is TGTGCCAGCAGTGAAAGCCCCCTCTCGGGGACTGAAGCTTTCTTT. This codes for CASSESPLSGTEAFF. The genes are TRBV6-1 and TRBJ1-1; D gene uncertain. This CDR3 has 15 residues. Germline-derived CDR1 and CDR2 are MNHNS and SASEGT. V was shortened by 2 bases and J by 5 bases, with 15 bases between the two germline ends.

The chain couples TRBV15 to TRBJ1-1; 9 positions agree with TRBD1. The CDR3 runs to 15 residues. V was clipped by 5 bases and J by 5 bases; unmatched bases: 9. Germline V CDR1 and CDR2: LNHNV, YYDKDF (reference sequence). CDR3 loop: CATSWDRVFGTEAFF. CDR3 bases: TGTGCCACCAGCTGGGACAGGGTTTTCGGTACTGAAGCTTTCTTT.

The chain combines TRBV30 with TRBJ1-1; no clear D gene. Trimming pared 4 bases from V and 6 bases from J, leaving 9 bases between. Germline CDR1 is GTSNPN and CDR2 is SVGIG (reference sequence). The CDR3 is 11 amino acids. DNA for the CDR3: TGTGCCTGGATTCCGGTCTCTGAAGCTTTCTTT. Amino acid sequence: CAWIPVSEAFF.

This clonotype appeared a few times. The J gene is TRBJ2-5, the V gene TRBV5-4; D uncertain. This CDR3 is 14 amino acids long. Germline assignment: CDR1 SGHNT and CDR2 YYREEE (reference sequence). V shed 4 bases and J shed 10 bases, with 20 bases lying between them. CDR3 in DNA: TGTGCCAGCAGCCAAACAGCTCACCCCCAGCGCCAGTACTTC. It is translated as CASSQTAHPQRQYF. Drawing the rest from reference TRBV5-4 and TRBJ2-5, the complete variable domain is ETGVTQSPTHLIKTRGQQVTLRCSSQSGHNTVSWYQQALGQGPQFIFQYYREEENGRGNFPPRFSGLQFPNYSSELNVNALELDDSALYLCASSQTAHPQRQYFGPGTRLLVL.

The chain uses TRBV27 and TRBJ2-4, with TRBD1 identical over 8 bases. The CDR3 covers 20 residues. Germline V gene sequence: CDR1 MNHEY, CDR2 SMNVEV (reference sequence). The trim removed 0 bases at V and 0 bases at J, leaving 13 bases unmatched. The CDR3 nucleotides are TGTGCCAGCAGTTTATCCGGACAGGGCTTTCTACAACTAGCCAAAAACATTCAGTACTTC. Protein product: CASSLSGQGFLQLAKNIQYF.

This clonotype was counted a single time. This chain joins TRBV16 and TRBJ1-2; 7 nucleotides agree with TRBD1. Looked up from germline, CDR1 is KGHSY and CDR2 is FQNENV. This CDR3 comprises 14 residues. With V trimmed by 3 bases and J by 3 bases, 4 bases remained unmatched. DNA for the CDR3: TGTGCCAGCAGCCAGGGCAGGGGGGACTATGGCTACACCTTC. Translated: CASSQGRGDYGYTF.

V gene TRBV29-1 combines with J gene TRBJ2-3; D is undetermined. The CDR3 covers 11 residues. V shed 7 bases and J shed 6 bases, with 11 bases lying between them. Per germline, CDR1 SQVTM and CDR2 ANQGSEA. The CDR3 DNA reads TGCAGCGGCCTTTTAGGTGATACGCAGTATTTT. Its translation: CSGLLGDTQYF.

The chain carries TRBV3-1 and TRBJ2-3, with D hard to call. Trimming pared 1 base from V and 1 base from J, leaving 3 bases between. The CDR3 runs to 13 residues. CDR1 and CDR2 from the germline V gene are LGHDT and YNNKEL (reference sequence). The CDR3 sequence: CASSQAGTDTQYF. CDR3 bases: TGTGCCAGCAGCCAAGCCGGCACAGATACGCAGTATTTT.

The genes are TRBV4-2 and TRBJ1-2; D not certain. With 4 bases removed from V and 0 bases from J, the gap between germline ends came to 12 bases. The CDR3 consists of 15 residues. Germline V gives CDR1 LGHNA, CDR2 YNFKEQ. CDR3 sequence (DNA): TGTGCCAGCAGCCCACCTAGGGCCTCTAACTATGGCTACACCTTC. Translating gives CASSPPRASNYGYTF.

The chain employs TRBV2 and TRBJ1-2, with 8 nucleotides matching TRBD1. The germline V gene has CDR1 SNHLY and CDR2 FYNNEI. This CDR3 comprises 12 residues. The junction had 8 bases not matched to a gene; V was cut back by 6 bases and J by 11 bases. The CDR3 loop reads CASRVTGGRYTF. For the CDR3, the DNA is TGTGCCAGCAGAGTAACAGGGGGGAGATACACCTTC.

J is TRBJ1-2 and V is TRBV30; D gene ambiguous. V gave up 3 bases and J gave up 2 bases, with 7 bases separating them. Per the germline V gene, CDR1 is GTSNPN and CDR2 is SVGIG (reference sequence). This CDR3 contains 12 residues. The CDR3 sequence is CAWSTTNYGYTF. CDR3 DNA sequence: TGTGCCTGGAGCACAACCAACTATGGCTACACCTTC.

Comment on this clonotype: An end of the junction differs from the germline gene, which may be a read error. This rearrangement joins TRBV4-1 to TRBJ2-3, with a weak D call TRBD2 (7 bases). Germline V gene lookup returns CDR1 MGHRA and CDR2 YSYEKL. The CDR3 spans 16 residues. In DNA, the CDR3 is TGCGCCAGCAGACAAGGGGGTCGGGGGGTCACAGATACGCAGTATTTT. This sequence encodes CASRQGGRGVTDTQYF.